The present T cell receptor beta chain was sequenced within a study of T cells in localized non-small cell lung cancer. V lost 6 bases to trimming and J lost 6 bases, with 21 bases between them. There are 16 residues in the CDR3. Germline V lookup: CDR1 KGHSH, CDR2 LQKENI. Whole-study findings and limits: Adjacent lung had a median around 50 of the 100 largest tumor clones.

Concerning this clone itself: Its antigen is unknown.

TCRdb keeps only in-frame clones here, not all; method: immunoSEQ multiplex PCR. The sample holds tens of thousands of clones, around nine tenths seen once. The source is a female donor older than 55 with stage I lung adenocarcinoma. This specimen consisted of peripheral blood, obtained before any cancer treatment. V is TRBV18 and J is TRBJ2-1, with D possibly matching TRBD2 (6 bases). CDR3 loop: CASSQRERSLANEQFF. In nucleotides, the CDR3 is TGTGCCAGCTCCCAACGGGAGCGGAGTCTGGCCAATGAGCAGTTCTTC.